Each of the 13 T cell receptor beta chains below was sequenced from the same sample in a study of blood T cell repertoires in COVID-19 (dated by TCRdb to about 2020). Library creation used the immunoSEQ multiplex PCR assay. The clones in this table, taken by TCRdb from immuneACCESS, are in-frame only. Not every clone is retained; where verified, under half of the shortfall comes from an unresolved V gene, and the cause of the rest is unknown. The table for this sample lists a few hundred thousand clones; around 89% of them were counted only once. Of the sample, 1.5% to 2% is held by the ten largest clones. Sequenced input: PBMCs or T cells enriched from blood (not recorded which). The source is a woman aged 35 to 49 who had recovered from COVID-19.

V usage is TRBV5-4 and J usage is TRBJ1-1, with 9 bases that match TRBD1. Germline CDR1 and CDR2: SGHNT and YYREEE (reference sequence). V dropped 3 bases and J dropped 5; count of bases not matched to a gene: 11. This CDR3 is 16 amino acids long. Here the CDR3 reads CASSSHRDRVKTEAFF. Here the CDR3 DNA reads TGTGCCAGCAGCTCCCATCGGGACAGGGTAAAAACTGAAGCTTTCTTT.

For this clone: Other DNA sequences within the sample encode an identical CDR3. The V and J genes are TRBV9 and TRBJ2-5, with TRBD2 matching over 7 bases. The V gene end was trimmed by 0 bases and the J gene end by 5 bases; junction bases not matched to a gene: 7. The CDR3 length is 15 residues. The germline V gene has CDR1 SGDLS and CDR2 YYNGEE. The CDR3 DNA is TGTGCCAGCAGCGTAGCTACGGGGGGTCGGGAGACCCAGTACTTC. Translated: CASSVATGGRETQYF.

V and J are TRBV7-2 and TRBJ1-6; perhaps TRBD1 as D (5 bases). CDR3 length: 18 residues. CDR1 and CDR2 from the germline V gene are SGHTA and FQGNSA. The V end was cut by 1 base, the J end by 4 bases, with 17 bases between. The CDR3 nucleotides are TGTGCCAGCAGCTTAGGGCTCGCAGGGCCCGAATATAATTCACCCCTCCACTTT. This gives the protein CASSLGLAGPEYNSPLHF.

V usage is TRBV28 and J usage is TRBJ1-3; no clear D gene. The CDR3 extends over 13 amino acids. Trimming pared 6 bases from V and 4 bases from J, leaving 10 bases between. In germline, CDR1 is MDHEN, CDR2 SYDVKM. CDR3 sequence (DNA): TGTGCCAGCAGCGATACACAGGGAAACACCATATATTTT. This gives the protein CASSDTQGNTIYF. Full variable domain (remainder filled in from reference TRBV28 and TRBJ1-3): DVKVTQSSRYLVKRTGEKVFLECVQDMDHENMFWYRQDPGLGLRLIYFSYDVKMKEKGDIPEGYSVSREKKERFSLILESASTNQTSMYLCASSDTQGNTIYFGEGSWLTVV.

The CDR3 nucleotides are TGTGCCTGGAGTATATTAGTTAAGAACACTGAAGCTTTCTTT. It is translated as CAWSILVKNTEAFF. This rearrangement joins TRBV30 to TRBJ1-1, with unresolved D. Germline V CDR1 and CDR2: GTSNPN, SVGIG (reference sequence). V lost 2 bases to trimming and J lost 1 base, with 11 bases between them. The CDR3 loop spans 14 amino acids.

CDR3 sequence reads: CASTSSIYEQYF. Written as DNA, the CDR3 is TGTGCCAGCACCTCAAGCATTTACGAGCAGTACTTC. The chain combines TRBV7-9 with TRBJ2-7; D unresolved. Germline CDR1 and CDR2: SEHNR and FQNEAQ (reference sequence). The CDR3 covers 12 residues. The V end was cut by 7 bases, the J end by 4 bases, with 11 bases between.

The chain recombines TRBV9 with TRBJ1-1; 7 bases align to TRBD1. Germline assignment: CDR1 SGDLS and CDR2 YYNGEE. With V trimmed by 2 bases and J by 0 bases, 4 bases remained unmatched. This CDR3 contains 15 residues. The CDR3: CASSVGQTMNTEAFF. CDR3 DNA sequence: TGTGCCAGCAGCGTGGGACAGACAATGAACACTGAAGCTTTCTTT.

The V gene is TRBV4-1, the J gene TRBJ2-7; 8 bases are a match to TRBD2. Germline lookup yields CDR1 MGHRA and CDR2 YSYEKL. The V segment lost 5 bases and the J segment 2 bases; nucleotides outside the gene matches: 5. The CDR3 runs 14 residues. The CDR3 DNA follows: TGCGCCAGCAGCGCGGGACTAGGGGCCTACGAGCAGTACTTC. Its protein product is CASSAGLGAYEQYF.

This chain uses TRBV6-5 with TRBJ1-1; D might be TRBD1 (5 bases). This CDR3 has 14 residues. Germline V gives CDR1 MNHEY, CDR2 SVGAGI. The V gene lost 8 bases and the J gene lost 5 bases, with 18 bases spanning the gap. The CDR3 DNA is TGTGCCAGCGTTGGTTGGGGGGGAGGAACTGAAGCTTTCTTT. The encoded protein is CASVGWGGGTEAFF.

CDR3 sequence: CASSLVAGGADTQYF. Written as DNA, the CDR3 is TGTGCCAGCAGCTTGGTAGCGGGTGGGGCAGATACGCAGTATTTT. This chain joins TRBV5-4 and TRBJ2-3; 7 bases line up with TRBD2. The CDR3 loop spans 15 amino acids. Germline CDR1 reads SGHNT; CDR2 reads YYREEE (reference sequence). V lost 0 bases and J lost 4; bases outside the gene matches: 5.

Only a few counts were recorded for this clone. The chain employs TRBV7-9 and TRBJ1-5, with 8 bases fitting TRBD1. Germline V gene sequence: CDR1 SEHNR, CDR2 FQNEAQ (reference sequence). The CDR3 is 15 amino acids. Trimming removed 1 base from V and 7 bases from J; junction bases left unmatched: 6. DNA of the CDR3: TGTGCCAGCAGCTTAGGGACAGGGCCCCACCAGCCCCAGCATTTT. Protein sequence: CASSLGTGPHQPQHF.

The chain recombines TRBV24-1 with TRBJ2-2; D is possibly TRBD1 (6 bases). V lost 3 bases and J 4 bases, leaving 11 bases between the germline ends. Germline loops: CDR1 KGHDR, CDR2 SFDVKD. The CDR3 contains 15 residues. The CDR3 DNA reads as TGTGCCACCAGTGATACGACAGGAGTCACCGGGGAGCTGTTTTTT. This translates into CATSDTTGVTGELFF.

This chain uses TRBV2 with TRBJ2-7; a weak D match, TRBD1 (6 bases). Germline assignment: CDR1 SNHLY and CDR2 FYNNEI. CDR3 length: 13 amino acids. Trimming removed 5 bases from V and 5 bases from J, with 13 bases in between. Here the CDR3 reads CASSTRQENEQYF. CDR3 sequence (DNA): TGTGCCAGCAGTACCCGACAGGAAAACGAGCAGTACTTC.